This passage covers 9 T cell receptor beta chains from one sample sequenced in a study of vaccination and CD4 T cells after COVID-19 (dated by TCRdb to 2021 to 2024). The sample's treatment or condition label, in plain terms: approximately 9-day PBMC culture with coronavirus spike peptide pools or control peptides (ViraFEST assay). Their antigens are not known. Library generation was performed with PCR. Sequencing took place on an Illumina iSeq 100. At the Johns Hopkins FTIC core, DNA from the cultured CD4+ T cells underwent TCR sequencing with the Oncomine TCR Beta short-read assay. TCRdb took the public reads, trimmed them with fastp at Q25, ran MiXCR for clone calling and kept in-frame beta chains. Each entry is one CDR3 protein sequence, shown with its most common DNA and genes. Across this sample there are under 20,000 distinct CDR3 sequences, with more than 40% seen only once. The ten largest clones add up to around 6.5% of the sample.

This material consisted of CD4+ T cells from blood, cultured in vitro, taken before SARS-CoV-2 vaccination. These receptors all stem from a human donor who had recovered from COVID-19.

The V and J genes are TRBV7-9 and TRBJ2-1, with 8 bases lining up with TRBD1. Germline V gene sequence: CDR1 SEHNR, CDR2 FQNEAQ (reference sequence). Germline trimming cut 5 bases from V and 7 bases from J; bases unmatched to any gene: 13. This CDR3 has 16 amino acids. The CDR3 here is CASSPGTGGFGNEQFF. The DNA of the CDR3 is TGTGCCAGCAGCCCCGGCACAGGGGGGTTTGGGAATGAGCAGTTCTTC.

This clonotype was picked up a small number of times. The junction shows a germline mismatch at one end, possibly a read error. The rearrangement uses TRBV28 and TRBJ1-5; D not certain. This CDR3 spans 13 amino acids. Germline values: CDR1 MDHEN, CDR2 SYDVKM. The CDR3 DNA follows: TGTGCCAACAGTCGGTATAGCAATCAGCCCCAGCATTTT. As protein: CANSRYSNQPQHF.

The chain joins TRBV7-6 to TRBJ2-1; D not certain. This CDR3 comprises 11 residues. Germline V gene sequence: CDR1 SGHVS, CDR2 FNYEAQ. V was cut by 5 bases and J by 8 bases, with 7 bases left in between. The DNA of the CDR3 is TGTGCCAGCAGCCTAGGCGATGAGCAGTTCTTC. Its translation: CASSLGDEQFF.

V is TRBV20-1 and J is TRBJ1-5, with 7 bases matching TRBD1. Germline V gene data show CDR1 as DFQATT and CDR2 as SNEGSKA (reference sequence). The CDR3 runs 16 residues. The V and J ends lost 4 bases and 4 bases, in that order; junction bases with no gene match: 13. In DNA, the CDR3 is TGCAGTGCTATGAAGAACAGGGCCAGGGGGAATCAGCCCCAGCATTTT. Residues: CSAMKNRARGNQPQHF.

V gene TRBV2 combines with J gene TRBJ1-5; the D gene is possibly TRBD1 (6 bases). CDR1 is SNHLY and CDR2 is FYNNEI in the germline V gene. The CDR3 consists of 13 residues. V shed 6 bases and J shed 4 bases, with 10 bases lying between them. CDR3 nucleotide sequence: TGTGCCAGCAGCGACGGACAGAATCAGCCCCAGCATTTT. It encodes CASSDGQNQPQHF.

The J gene is TRBJ2-5, the V gene TRBV19; maybe TRBD2 (5 bases). CDR1 LNHDA and CDR2 SQIVND come from the germline V gene (reference sequence). The CDR3 consists of 12 residues. Trimming removed 3 bases from V and 4 bases from J, with 6 bases in between. CDR3 coding DNA: TGTGCCAGTAGTATCGGGGTAGAGACCCAGTACTTC. Its translation is CASSIGVETQYF.

This clonotype was picked up a small number of times. CDR3 in DNA: TGTGCCAGCAGCTTAGCCACCGACTACAATGAGCAGTTCTTC. It translates to CASSLATDYNEQFF. The chain uses TRBV7-3 and TRBJ2-1; no definite D call. The CDR3 sequence is 14 residues long. Germline V gene lookup returns CDR1 SGHTA and CDR2 FQGTGA. Trimming shortened V by 2 bases and J by 3 bases, and 8 bases separated the two germline ends.

The chain recombines TRBV5-1 with TRBJ2-3; 11 positions agree with TRBD2. There are 15 residues in the CDR3. The V gene end was trimmed by 0 bases and the J gene end by 3 bases; junction bases not matched to a gene: 0. Germline values: CDR1 SGHRS, CDR2 YFSETQ. The CDR3 nucleotides read TGCGCCAGCAGCTTGGTAGCGGGAGGGACAGATACGCAGTATTTT. The encoded protein is CASSLVAGGTDTQYF. The complete variable domain, with remaining parts taken from reference TRBV5-1 and TRBJ2-3, reads KAGVTQTPRYLIKTRGQQVTLSCSPISGHRSVSWYQQTPGQGLQFLFEYFSETQRNKGNFPGRFSGRQFSNSRSEMNVSTLELGDSALYLCASSLVAGGTDTQYFGPGTRLTVL.

This clonotype was detected only a few times. V and J are TRBV28 and TRBJ2-3; TRBD1 matches at 8 bases. This CDR3 is 15 amino acids long. In germline, CDR1 is MDHEN, CDR2 SYDVKM. V trimming: 7 bases; J trimming: 5 bases; junction bases outside the gene matches: 11. The CDR3 sequence: CASISDRDRGDTQYF. CDR3 DNA: TGTGCCAGCATATCGGACAGGGATAGAGGAGATACGCAGTATTTT.